The present T cell receptor (beta chain) was sequenced within a study of T-cell reconstitution after alpha-beta-depleted transplantation in children. This clonotype showed up many times. The TCRbeta library was prepared with unique molecular identifiers. TCRdb reanalysed the PCR reads using MiXCR and keeps one entry per CDR3 protein. The repertoire consists of 230,000 or so distinct CDR3 sequences, with approximately 12% occurring once and the leading ten covering about 2.6%. Per germline, CDR1 MGHDK and CDR2 SYGVNS. CDR3 length: 13 residues. Losses at the gene ends were 6 bases for V and 6 bases for J; bases not matched to a gene: 5.

The sequence came from a human donor who donated a stem cell graft to a child with acute lymphoblastic leukemia. The V call is TRBV25-1, the J call TRBJ1-1; 9 bases line up with TRBD1. The specimen was PBMCs from the stem cell graft donor, collected from the stem cell graft. CDR3 in amino acids: CASRRQGGAEAFF. CDR3 DNA sequence: TGTGCCAGCAGGAGACAGGGGGGTGCTGAAGCTTTCTTT. Combining the CDR3 with reference TRBV25-1 and TRBJ1-1 gives the whole variable domain EADIYQTPRYLVIGTGKKITLECSQTMGHDKMYWYQQDPGMELHLIHYSYGVNSTEKGDLSSESTVSRIRTEHFPLTLESARPSHTSQYLCASRRQGGAEAFFGQGTRLTVV.